These T cell receptor beta chains were read from a single sample in a study of identical twins. MiXCR, applied by TCRdb to the 5' RACE reads, yields one record per CDR3 protein. This sample has 250,000 to 300,000 distinct CDR3 sequences, with approximately 8.3% found just once. The data also belong to a second study, concerning yellow fever vaccine responses in identical twins.

Specimen: CD8+ T cells sorted from blood. Receptor source: a woman aged 18 to 35 in good health. The CDR3 runs from the conserved cysteine through the conserved F or W. Fields, in order: D gene, J gene, V gene, clone size, CDR3 DNA, CDR3 protein. A D gene is named only where the DNA matches it firmly. Rows give clone size only sometimes, using once, few, many, or a class for an expanded clone.

D gene: .; J gene: TRBJ1-4; V gene: TRBV5-2; clone size: .; CDR3 DNA: TGTGCCAGGGGCGCCGGTCGACAGCCGCCTATTAATGAAAAACTGTTTTTT; CDR3 protein: CARGAGRQPPINEKLFF
D gene: .; J gene: TRBJ2-1; V gene: TRBV11-2; clone size: few; CDR3 DNA: TGTGCCAGCAGCAATATACAGGACTATCCCAGTGGGGGGGAGCAGTTCTTC; CDR3 protein: CASSNIQDYPSGGEQFF
D gene: TRBD1; J gene: TRBJ2-1; V gene: TRBV30; clone size: few; CDR3 DNA: TGTGCCTGGAGTTCCAGAGGGACAGACTACAATGAGCAGTTCTTC; CDR3 protein: CAWSSRGTDYNEQFF
D gene: .; J gene: TRBJ2-2; V gene: TRBV6-5; clone size: many; CDR3 DNA: TGTGCCAGCGTTAGCAGGAGCGGAAACACCGGGGAGCTGTTTTTT; CDR3 protein: CASVSRSGNTGELFF
D gene: .; J gene: TRBJ2-3; V gene: TRBV7-8; clone size: few; CDR3 DNA: TGTGCCAGCAGCCGTTCTAGCCCGGGGAACCCTAGCACAGATACGCAGTATTTT; CDR3 protein: CASSRSSPGNPSTDTQYF
D gene: TRBD1; J gene: TRBJ2-1; V gene: TRBV11-1; clone size: .; CDR3 DNA: TGTGCCAGCAGCTTACTAAGCTCGGGACAGGCTTATCACAACTCCTACAATGAGCAGTTCTTC; CDR3 protein: CASSLLSSGQAYHNSYNEQFF
D gene: TRBD1; J gene: TRBJ2-7; V gene: TRBV4-3; clone size: few; CDR3 DNA: TGCGCCAGCAGCCAAGATCGCCAGGGGGTATCCTACGAGCAGTACTTC; CDR3 protein: CASSQDRQGVSYEQYF
D gene: TRBD2; J gene: TRBJ2-7; V gene: TRBV6-1; clone size: .; CDR3 DNA: TGTGCCAGCAGTGGTTGGGAGGGCCGATACGAGCAGTACTTC; CDR3 protein: CASSGWEGRYEQYF
D gene: .; J gene: TRBJ2-5; V gene: TRBV15; clone size: .; CDR3 DNA: TGTGCCACCAGCAGAGTTTCGGCCACGGGGTACCAAGAGACCCAGTACTTC; CDR3 protein: CATSRVSATGYQETQYF
D gene: .; J gene: TRBJ2-2; V gene: TRBV7-9; clone size: .; CDR3 DNA: TGTGCCAGCAGGGCTCCCGCGGGAAACTACACCGGGGAGCTGTTTTTT; CDR3 protein: CASRAPAGNYTGELFF
D gene: TRBD1; J gene: TRBJ2-7; V gene: TRBV27; clone size: few; CDR3 DNA: TGTGCCAGCAGGGACAGGGGGGTCTACGAGCAGTACTTC; CDR3 protein: CASRDRGVYEQYF
D gene: TRBD2; J gene: TRBJ2-5; V gene: TRBV12-3/TRBV12-4; clone size: few; CDR3 DNA: TGTGCCAGCAGTTTCGCTAGCGGGGCACACTTCCCTACAACGGGGGAGACCCAGTACTTC; CDR3 protein: CASSFASGAHFPTTGETQYF
D gene: .; J gene: TRBJ2-2; V gene: TRBV29-1; clone size: few; CDR3 DNA: TGCAGCGTCGGACAGACGAACACCGGGGAGCTGTTTTTT; CDR3 protein: CSVGQTNTGELFF
D gene: .; J gene: TRBJ2-5; V gene: TRBV29-1; clone size: many; CDR3 DNA: TGCAGCGTTGAAGTTACGGAATTTCAAGAGACCCAGTACTTC; CDR3 protein: CSVEVTEFQETQYF
D gene: TRBD2; J gene: TRBJ2-5; V gene: TRBV6-5; clone size: few; CDR3 DNA: TGTGCCAGCAGTTACTGGGGGACTAGCGGAGCAGCCGCTCAAGAGACCCAGTACTTC; CDR3 protein: CASSYWGTSGAAAQETQYF
D gene: .; J gene: TRBJ1-1; V gene: TRBV7-9; clone size: .; CDR3 DNA: TGTGCCAGCAGCTTCGGGGGAGCCGGAGAAGCTTTCTTT; CDR3 protein: CASSFGGAGEAFF
D gene: TRBD1; J gene: TRBJ1-4; V gene: TRBV11-2; clone size: .; CDR3 DNA: TGTGCCAGCAGCCACAACTTAGACAGGGGAGGGGAAAAACTGTTTTTT; CDR3 protein: CASSHNLDRGGEKLFF
D gene: .; J gene: TRBJ2-1; V gene: TRBV20-1; clone size: .; CDR3 DNA: TGCAGTGCCGCCGGGACGGACTACAATGAGCAGTTCTTC; CDR3 protein: CSAAGTDYNEQFF
D gene: .; J gene: TRBJ2-1; V gene: TRBV28; clone size: few; CDR3 DNA: TGTGCCAGCAAAGGGATTTCGTACAATGAGCAGTTCTTC; CDR3 protein: CASKGISYNEQFF
D gene: TRBD1; J gene: TRBJ2-4; V gene: TRBV7-2; clone size: many; CDR3 DNA: TGTGCCAGCAGCCACTACTTGGGGGACAGAAAAAACATTCAGTACTTC; CDR3 protein: CASSHYLGDRKNIQYF
D gene: .; J gene: TRBJ2-1; V gene: TRBV29-1; clone size: few; CDR3 DNA: TGCAGCGGCCACCTCCCGGACGTCGGATCCTACAATGAGCAGTTCTTC; CDR3 protein: CSGHLPDVGSYNEQFF
D gene: TRBD2; J gene: TRBJ2-7; V gene: TRBV18; clone size: few; CDR3 DNA: TGTGCCAGCTCACCGCGGGGGGCCCCTGACGAGCAGTACTTC; CDR3 protein: CASSPRGAPDEQYF
D gene: .; J gene: TRBJ2-7; V gene: TRBV5-6; clone size: few; CDR3 DNA: TGTGCCAGCAGCTTGGAAGCCCCTTACGAGCAGTACTTC; CDR3 protein: CASSLEAPYEQYF
D gene: .; J gene: TRBJ2-3; V gene: TRBV2; clone size: few; CDR3 DNA: TGTGCCAGCAGTGAACCGTTACAGGGTATCGGGACAGATACGCAGTATTTT; CDR3 protein: CASSEPLQGIGTDTQYF
D gene: TRBD2; J gene: TRBJ2-5; V gene: TRBV27; clone size: few; CDR3 DNA: TGTGCCAGCAGTTTAAGCGTAGCGGGAGGGCCAGAGACCCAGTACTTC; CDR3 protein: CASSLSVAGGPETQYF
D gene: .; J gene: TRBJ2-2; V gene: TRBV5-6; clone size: .; CDR3 DNA: TGTGCCAGCAGCCGAGCTGGGACGAATGAGGTCGGGGAGCTGTTTTTT; CDR3 protein: CASSRAGTNEVGELFF
D gene: TRBD2; J gene: TRBJ2-2; V gene: TRBV28; clone size: few; CDR3 DNA: TGTGCCAGCAGTTTATTCGCGGGGGGGCGCACCGGGGAGCTGTTTTTT; CDR3 protein: CASSLFAGGRTGELFF
D gene: .; J gene: TRBJ2-1; V gene: TRBV5-1; clone size: many; CDR3 DNA: TGCGCCAGCAGCTTGGGTCGTCTCAATGAGCAGTTCTTC; CDR3 protein: CASSLGRLNEQFF